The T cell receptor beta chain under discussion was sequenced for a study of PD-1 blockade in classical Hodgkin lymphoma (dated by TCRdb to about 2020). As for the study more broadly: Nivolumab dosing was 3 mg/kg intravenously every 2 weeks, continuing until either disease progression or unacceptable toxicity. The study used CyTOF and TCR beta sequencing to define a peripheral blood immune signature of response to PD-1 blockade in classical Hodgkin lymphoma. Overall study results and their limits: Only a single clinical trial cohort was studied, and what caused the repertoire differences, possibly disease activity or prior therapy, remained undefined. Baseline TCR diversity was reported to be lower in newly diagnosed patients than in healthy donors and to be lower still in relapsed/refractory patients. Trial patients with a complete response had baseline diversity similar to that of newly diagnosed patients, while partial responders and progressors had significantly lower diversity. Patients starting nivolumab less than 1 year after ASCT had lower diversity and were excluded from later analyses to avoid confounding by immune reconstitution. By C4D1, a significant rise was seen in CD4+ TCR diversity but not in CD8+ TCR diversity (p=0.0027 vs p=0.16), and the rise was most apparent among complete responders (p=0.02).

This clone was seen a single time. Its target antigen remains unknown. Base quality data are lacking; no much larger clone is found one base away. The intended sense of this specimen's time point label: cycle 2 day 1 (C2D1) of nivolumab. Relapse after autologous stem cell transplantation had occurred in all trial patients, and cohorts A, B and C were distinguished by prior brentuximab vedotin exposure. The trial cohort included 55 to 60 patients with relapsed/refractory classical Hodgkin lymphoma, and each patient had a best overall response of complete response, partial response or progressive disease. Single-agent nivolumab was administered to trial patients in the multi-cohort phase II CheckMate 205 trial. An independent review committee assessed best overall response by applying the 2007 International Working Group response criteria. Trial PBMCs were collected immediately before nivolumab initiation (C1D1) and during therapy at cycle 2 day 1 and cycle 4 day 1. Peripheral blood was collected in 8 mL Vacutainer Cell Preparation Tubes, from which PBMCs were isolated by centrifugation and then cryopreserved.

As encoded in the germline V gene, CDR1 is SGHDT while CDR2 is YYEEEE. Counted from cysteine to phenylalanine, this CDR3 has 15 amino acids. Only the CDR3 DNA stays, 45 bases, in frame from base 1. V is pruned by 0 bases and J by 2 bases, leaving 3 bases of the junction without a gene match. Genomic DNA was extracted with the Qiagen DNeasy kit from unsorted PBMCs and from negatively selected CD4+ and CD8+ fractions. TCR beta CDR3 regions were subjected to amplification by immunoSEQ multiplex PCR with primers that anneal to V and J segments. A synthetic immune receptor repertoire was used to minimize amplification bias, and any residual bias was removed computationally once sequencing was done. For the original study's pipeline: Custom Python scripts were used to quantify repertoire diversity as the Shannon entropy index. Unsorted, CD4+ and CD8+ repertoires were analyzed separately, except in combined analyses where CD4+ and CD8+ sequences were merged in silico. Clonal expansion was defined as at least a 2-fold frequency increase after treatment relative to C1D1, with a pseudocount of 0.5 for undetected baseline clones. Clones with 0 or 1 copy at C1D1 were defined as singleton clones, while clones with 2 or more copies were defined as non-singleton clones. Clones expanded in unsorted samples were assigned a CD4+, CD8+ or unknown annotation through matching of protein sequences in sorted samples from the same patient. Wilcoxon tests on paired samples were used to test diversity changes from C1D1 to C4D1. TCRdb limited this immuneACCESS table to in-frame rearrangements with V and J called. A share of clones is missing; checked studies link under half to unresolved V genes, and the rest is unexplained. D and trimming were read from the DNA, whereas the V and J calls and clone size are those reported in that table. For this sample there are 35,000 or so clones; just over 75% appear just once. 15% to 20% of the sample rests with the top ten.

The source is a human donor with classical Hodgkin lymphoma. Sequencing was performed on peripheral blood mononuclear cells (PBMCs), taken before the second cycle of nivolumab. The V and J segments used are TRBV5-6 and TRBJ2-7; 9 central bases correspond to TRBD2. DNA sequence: TGTGCCAGCAGCTTGGGACTAGCGGCCACCTACGAGCAGTACTTC. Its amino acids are CASSLGLAATYEQYF.